These 14 T cell receptor beta chains came from one sample sequenced in a study of T-cell memory formation after mild COVID-19. Each CDR3 protein is one row after TCRdb ran MiXCR on the 5' RACE reads. The table lists tens of thousands of distinct CDR3 sequences, approximately 14% of them singletons. Sequenced material: PBMCs or a T cell subset sorted from them (not recorded which). The receptor set was obtained from an adult woman who had mild COVID-19 (a few samples of this study predate the infection). Cell type and time point are not known.

This clonotype has at least ten counts. J is TRBJ2-3 and V is TRBV6-1; 8 nucleotides match TRBD2. The CDR3 runs to 16 residues. CDR1 MNHNS and CDR2 SASEGT come from the germline V gene. V lost 4 bases and J lost 3; bases outside the gene matches: 9. The chain's CDR3 is CASSVPAGGGTDTQYF. The DNA of the CDR3 is TGTGCCAGCAGTGTTCCCGCGGGGGGCGGAACAGATACGCAGTATTTT.

This clonotype was seen a few times. This chain connects TRBV12-3 or TRBV12-4 to TRBJ2-3, with TRBD2 matching 8 bases. The CDR3 runs 13 residues. V was pared by 8 bases and J by 4 bases, with 5 bases of the junction left unmatched. CDR3 amino acids: CASSRGVADTQYF. For the CDR3, the DNA is TGTGCCAGCTCGCGGGGGGTCGCAGATACGCAGTATTTT.

There are a few counts of this clonotype. V is TRBV20-1 and J is TRBJ1-1, with 7 nucleotides matching TRBD1. Losses at the gene ends were 0 bases for V and 2 bases for J; bases not matched to a gene: 9. This CDR3 is 16 amino acids long. CDR1 is DFQATT and CDR2 is SNEGSKA in the germline V gene (reference sequence). CDR3 nucleotides: TGCAGTGCTAGAGATCTCTCGGGGACAGTCAACACTGAAGCTTTCTTT. This translates into CSARDLSGTVNTEAFF.

The chain joins TRBV5-1 to TRBJ1-1; the D gene is possibly TRBD1 (6 bases). Trimming shortened V by 4 bases and J by 0 bases, and 19 bases separated the two germline ends. Germline CDR1 SGHRS, CDR2 YFSETQ. CDR3 size: 17 residues. CDR3 DNA: TGCGCCAGCAGCCCAGGGAGGGGGGGTACACTGAACACTGAAGCTTTCTTT. This sequence encodes CASSPGRGGTLNTEAFF.

CDR3 DNA sequence: TGCGCCAGCAGCGATGGACAGGGGGGGAATGAAAAACTGTTTTTT. This codes for CASSDGQGGNEKLFF. The rearrangement links TRBV5-1 to TRBJ1-4, with 10 bases fitting TRBD1. There are 15 residues in the CDR3. Germline assignment: CDR1 SGHRS and CDR2 YFSETQ. After removal of 4 bases from V and 5 bases from J, the junction contained 5 bases not matched to a gene.

V and J are TRBV12-3 or TRBV12-4 and TRBJ2-7, with a weak D call TRBD2 (5 bases). Trimming left V 8 bases short and J 6 bases short, with 14 bases between. The CDR3 loop spans 12 amino acids. The CDR3 region is CASSAEVREQYF. CDR3 sequence (DNA): TGTGCCAGCTCGGCGGAGGTACGCGAGCAGTACTTC.

V and J are TRBV7-9 and TRBJ2-2, with TRBD2 matching over 12 bases. The CDR3 totals 16 residues. CDR1 and CDR2 from the germline V gene are SEHNR and FQNEAQ (reference sequence). J lost 7 bases, V lost 5 bases, and 8 bases had no gene match. The CDR3 is CASSARTSGAFGELFF. Written as DNA, the CDR3 is TGTGCCAGCAGCGCCCGGACTAGCGGGGCCTTCGGGGAGCTGTTTTTT. Full variable domain (outside the CDR3, taken from reference TRBV7-9 and TRBJ2-2): DTGVSQNPRHKITKRGQNVTFRCDPISEHNRLYWYRQTLGQGPEFLTYFQNEAQLEKSRLLSDRFSAERPKGSFSTLEIQRTEQGDSAMYLCASSARTSGAFGELFFGEGSRLTVL.

The chain has TRBV20-1 and TRBJ1-2; no clear D. V was cut by 3 bases and J by 4 bases, with 15 bases left in between. CDR1 DFQATT and CDR2 SNEGSKA come from the germline V gene (reference sequence). This CDR3 contains 14 residues. As DNA, the CDR3 is TGCAGTGCTAGGGATGCCGGGTCATCCTATGGCTACACCTTC. Translated, it gives CSARDAGSSYGYTF.

This clonotype was recorded a few times. This chain links TRBV11-2 with TRBJ2-2; 8 nucleotides match TRBD2. J was trimmed by 4 bases and V by 5 bases; bases with no gene match: 6. The V gene's germline CDR1 is SGHAT and CDR2 FQNNGV. This CDR3 contains 15 residues. The CDR3 coding sequence is TGTGCCAGCAGCCTAGCGGGTACATCCACCGGGGAGCTGTTTTTT. Its protein product is CASSLAGTSTGELFF.

About this clonotype: At one end the junction does not follow the germline gene, possibly because of a read error. This chain links TRBV3-1 with TRBJ1-2; D is uncertain. The V gene's germline CDR1 is LGHDT and CDR2 YNNKEL (reference sequence). The CDR3 covers 16 residues. CDR3: CASSQVTPVTNYGYTF. The CDR3 region has the DNA TGTGCCAGCAGCCAAGTTACACCGGTAACTAATTATGGCTACACCTTC.

The chain employs TRBV10-3 and TRBJ2-7, with D unresolved. Trimming cost V 2 bases and J 5 bases, with 7 bases left between them. In germline, CDR1 is ENHRY, CDR2 SYGVKD. The CDR3 is 12 residues long. Here the CDR3 DNA reads TGTGCCATCAGTGAGCGGCAGGACGAGCAGTACTTC. Its translation is CAISERQDEQYF.

In its sample, this clonotype was seen a few times. The chain links TRBV29-1 to TRBJ2-7; maybe TRBD2 (6 bases). Germline CDR1 and CDR2: SQVTM and ANQGSEA. V shed 4 bases and J shed 3 bases, with 16 bases lying between them. The CDR3 is 14 residues long. The CDR3 region is CSVGGGARGYEQYF. The CDR3 region has the DNA TGCAGCGTTGGAGGAGGGGCGAGAGGCTACGAGCAGTACTTC.

This clonotype has a handful of counts. CDR3 region: CASSRLDYEQYF. In DNA form, the CDR3 reads TGTGCCAGCAGCCGACTGGACTACGAGCAGTACTTC. This chain joins TRBV7-2 and TRBJ2-7; unclear D gene. The V end lost 5 bases, the J end lost 3 bases, and 8 bases lay between the germline ends. The CDR3 extends over 12 amino acids. CDR1 and CDR2 (germline): SGHTA, FQGNSA.

The rearrangement uses TRBV3-1 and TRBJ1-5, with D hard to call. V was cut by 1 base and J by 1 base, with 5 bases left in between. Germline CDR1 and CDR2: LGHDT and YNNKEL (reference sequence). The CDR3 sequence is 14 residues long. The CDR3 loop reads CASSQVPSNQPQHF. The CDR3 DNA is TGTGCCAGCAGCCAAGTCCCAAGCAATCAGCCCCAGCATTTT.